A single sample gave rise to the 31 T cell receptor beta chains below, sequenced in a study of blood T cell repertoires in COVID-19. The repertoire was sequenced with immunoSEQ multiplex PCR; TCRdb's copy has only in-frame clones and lacks some. Of about 270,000 clones in the sample, 84% were seen once. Material for sequencing was peripheral blood. These receptors came from a human donor in a cohort sampled during active COVID-19.

Here the CDR3 reads CASSASGRAADTQYF. The CDR3 bases are TGTGCCAGCAGTGCTAGCGGGAGGGCCGCCGATACGCAGTATTTT. The V gene is TRBV11-3, the J gene TRBJ2-3, with TRBD2 matching over 12 bases. The V and J ends lost 6 bases and 6 bases, in that order; junction bases with no gene match: 7. CDR3 length: 15 residues. CDR1 and CDR2 (germline): SGHNT, YENEEA.

The CDR3 loop reads CASSEATGSDSPLHF. The CDR3 nucleotides are TGTGCCAGCAGTGAAGCAACGGGTTCGGATTCACCCCTCCACTTT. This chain connects TRBV6-1 to TRBJ1-6; D not certain. Germline V lookup: CDR1 MNHNS, CDR2 SASEGT. V was shortened by 0 bases and J by 8 bases, with 11 bases between the two germline ends. The CDR3 is 15 amino acids.

This chain joins TRBV5-1 and TRBJ2-3, with D possibly TRBD1 on 6 matching bases. Germline-derived CDR1 and CDR2 are SGHRS and YFSETQ. The CDR3 covers 14 residues. Deletions cut 0 bases from V and 6 bases from J, with 11 bases between. As DNA, the CDR3 is TGCGCCAGCAGCTTGGGACAGGAGGCCGATACGCAGTATTTT. Translation: CASSLGQEADTQYF. Drawing the rest from reference TRBV5-1 and TRBJ2-3, the complete variable domain is KAGVTQTPRYLIKTRGQQVTLSCSPISGHRSVSWYQQTPGQGLQFLFEYFSETQRNKGNFPGRFSGRQFSNSRSEMNVSTLELGDSALYLCASSLGQEADTQYFGPGTRLTVL.

The V call is TRBV28, the J call TRBJ1-3; 9 bases fit TRBD1. Germline trimming cut 3 bases from V and 4 bases from J; bases unmatched to any gene: 7. The CDR3 runs 16 residues. CDR1 and CDR2 (germline): MDHEN, SYDVKM. The CDR3 region has the DNA TGTGCCAGCAGTTTCACCAAGACAGGGGGGGGAAACACCATATATTTT. Translating gives CASSFTKTGGGNTIYF. The variable domain in full, with the rest retrieved from reference TRBV28 and TRBJ1-3, is DVKVTQSSRYLVKRTGEKVFLECVQDMDHENMFWYRQDPGLGLRLIYFSYDVKMKEKGDIPEGYSVSREKKERFSLILESASTNQTSMYLCASSFTKTGGGNTIYFGEGSWLTVV.

V usage is TRBV11-2 and J usage is TRBJ2-2; D is unclear. CDR3 size: 13 residues. Germline-derived CDR1 and CDR2 are SGHAT and FQNNGV. Deletions cut 3 bases from V and 6 bases from J, with 8 bases between. This CDR3 reads CASSFASAGELFF. The CDR3 DNA is TGTGCCAGCAGCTTTGCCTCAGCCGGGGAGCTGTTTTTT.

Only a few counts were recorded for this clone. This chain joins TRBV5-8 and TRBJ1-1; D gene uncertain. V lost 3 bases to trimming and J lost 5 bases, with 17 bases between them. There are 15 residues in the CDR3. CDR1 SGHTS and CDR2 YDEGEE come from the germline V gene. CDR3 sequence reads: CASSYEKHPATEAFF. CDR3 nucleotides: TGTGCCAGCAGCTACGAGAAGCACCCAGCGACTGAAGCTTTCTTT. The variable domain in full, completed from reference TRBV5-8 and TRBJ1-1, reads EAGVTQSPTHLIKTRGQQATLRCSPISGHTSVYWYQQALGLGLQFLLWYDEGEERNRGNFPPRFSGRQFPNYSSELNVNALELEDSALYLCASSYEKHPATEAFFGQGTRLTVV.

This clone was counted only a few times. V usage is TRBV12-5 and J usage is TRBJ2-7; 8 bases match TRBD2. The CDR3 contains 15 residues. Germline V CDR1 and CDR2: LGHNT, FRNRAP. The trim removed 5 bases at V and 2 bases at J, leaving 8 bases unmatched. The CDR3 protein is CASGRAGAGPYEQYF. CDR3 bases: TGTGCTAGTGGTAGAGCGGGAGCGGGCCCCTACGAGCAGTACTTC.

V gene TRBV7-2 combines with J gene TRBJ1-3; 11 bases map to TRBD1. From germline, CDR1 is SGHTA and CDR2 FQGNSA. Trimming took 1 base from V and 1 from J; bases not matched to a gene: 9. The CDR3 is made up of 19 amino acids. In DNA form, the CDR3 reads TGTGCCAGCAGCTTAGGGACAGGGGGCACGATCCATTCTGGAAACACCATATATTTT. Translated, it gives CASSLGTGGTIHSGNTIYF.

The chain combines TRBV5-6 with TRBJ2-3, with 12 bases fitting TRBD1. The ends lost 7 bases at V and 5 bases at J; junction bases unmatched: 5. This CDR3 contains 14 residues. Germline V gene data show CDR1 as SGHDT and CDR2 as YYEEEE. The CDR3 coding sequence is TGTGCCAGCTCGGGGACAGGGGGCAGAGATACGCAGTATTTT. Its protein is CASSGTGGRDTQYF.

The J gene is TRBJ2-3, the V gene TRBV2, with 7 bases identical to TRBD2. V lost 5 bases to trimming and J lost 2 bases; unmatched junction nucleotides: 1. Per germline, CDR1 SNHLY and CDR2 FYNNEI. The CDR3 sequence is 13 residues long. The CDR3 coding sequence is TGTGCCAGCAGTAGCGGGGACACAGATACGCAGTATTTT. It specifies CASSSGDTDTQYF.

The chain is built from TRBV7-6 and TRBJ2-5; D is unresolved. The CDR3 sequence is 13 residues long. The V end lost 5 bases, the J end lost 4 bases, and 11 bases lay between the germline ends. The germline CDR1 and CDR2 sequences are SGHVS and FNYEAQ. The CDR3 sequence is CASSPFGPETQYF. CDR3 in DNA: TGTGCCAGCAGCCCTTTTGGCCCAGAGACCCAGTACTTC.

As for this clone: Different DNA sequences within this sample yield the same CDR3. This chain links TRBV11-2 with TRBJ2-5; D gene uncertain. Germline CDR1 SGHAT, CDR2 FQNNGV. This CDR3 region has 11 residues. V lost 3 bases to trimming and J lost 4 bases, with 3 bases between them. The CDR3 loop is CASSFRETQYF. Written as DNA, the CDR3 is TGTGCCAGCAGCTTCCGAGAGACCCAGTACTTC.

Here the CDR3 DNA reads TGTGCCAGCAGCCTAGGACAGGTAGAGACCCAGTACTTC. Translated: CASSLGQVETQYF. The J gene is TRBJ2-5, the V gene TRBV3-1 (or the pseudogene TRBV3-2); 7 nucleotides match TRBD1. This CDR3 is 13 amino acids long. The trim removed 4 bases at V and 4 bases at J, leaving 3 bases unmatched. Germline V gene lookup returns CDR1 LGHDT and CDR2 YNNKEL (reference sequence).

The chain employs TRBV5-1 and TRBJ2-3; the match to TRBD2 covers 10 bases. Germline CDR1 reads SGHRS; CDR2 reads YFSETQ. J lost 6 bases, V lost 3 bases, and 7 bases had no gene match. The CDR3 sequence is 15 residues long. Here the CDR3 DNA reads TGCGCCAGCAGCTCTCAAGCGGGGGGGCCGGATACGCAGTATTTT. Translating it yields CASSSQAGGPDTQYF.

The chain uses TRBV6-1 and TRBJ1-5; 8 nucleotides line up with TRBD1. This CDR3 comprises 15 residues. After removal of 0 bases from V and 7 bases from J, the junction contained 5 bases not matched to a gene. Germline CDR1 is MNHNS and CDR2 is SASEGT. This CDR3 is CASSEATGVEQPQHF. The DNA for the CDR3 is TGTGCCAGCAGTGAAGCGACAGGGGTGGAACAGCCCCAGCATTTT.

About this clone itself: A read error may account for a junction end that differs from germline. This chain connects TRBV6-2 or TRBV6-3 to TRBJ1-3; D is possibly TRBD1 (5 bases). Germline V gene data show CDR1 as MNHEY and CDR2 as SVGEGT. This CDR3 contains 19 residues. The CDR3 DNA reads as TGTGCCAGCAACCCCCGGGGGAGCAGAGGAATTATCTCTGGGAACACCATATATTTT. As protein: CASNPRGSRGIISGNTIYF.

This clone was counted only a few times. V usage is TRBV7-9 and J usage is TRBJ2-2; no definite D call. This CDR3 has 14 amino acids. Germline V gene data show CDR1 as SEHNR and CDR2 as FQNEAQ (reference sequence). Trimming took 3 bases from V and 2 from J, leaving 7 bases between them. CDR3 sequence: CASSFRGNTGELFF. The CDR3 nucleotides are TGTGCCAGCAGCTTTCGCGGAAACACCGGGGAGCTGTTTTTT.

This chain uses TRBV18 with TRBJ1-1, with D possibly matching TRBD1 (5 bases). This CDR3 contains 14 residues. Germline CDR1 and CDR2: KGHSH and LQKENI. Trimming cost V 0 bases and J 4 bases, with 9 bases left between them. Here the CDR3 DNA reads TGTGCCAGCTCACCACCCCCCGGGGGCACTGAAGCTTTCTTT. Its translation is CASSPPPGGTEAFF.

The rearrangement uses TRBV5-1 and TRBJ2-1; 8 bases match TRBD2. CDR3 size: 14 residues. Germline CDR1 SGHRS, CDR2 YFSETQ. Trimming took 4 bases from V and 3 from J; bases not matched to a gene: 3. For the CDR3, the DNA is TGCGCCAGCAGCGGCGGGGGGTTCTACAATGAGCAGTTCTTC. Its translation: CASSGGGFYNEQFF.

V and J are TRBV28 and TRBJ1-6; D not certain. The V gene's germline CDR1 is MDHEN and CDR2 SYDVKM. The CDR3 has 14 residues. The V and J ends lost 6 bases and 5 bases respectively, with 11 bases between them. The CDR3 bases are TGTGCCAGCAGCCTAGGGAGGGATAATTCACCCCTCCACTTT. It encodes CASSLGRDNSPLHF.

This sequence joins TRBV7-9 and TRBJ1-2, with 11 positions matching TRBD1. Trimming at V came to 4 bases and at J to 2 bases, leaving 12 bases not matched to a gene. The CDR3 runs to 18 residues. Germline CDR1 reads SEHNR; CDR2 reads FQNEAQ (reference sequence). Here the CDR3 reads CASSSFMTGQGANYGYTF. DNA of the CDR3: TGTGCCAGCAGCTCCTTTATGACAGGACAGGGGGCGAACTATGGCTACACCTTC.

The rearrangement joins TRBV27 to TRBJ1-5, with D possibly matching TRBD1 (6 bases). Looked up from germline, CDR1 is MNHEY and CDR2 is SMNVEV (reference sequence). Trimming stripped 6 bases from V and 3 bases from J, with 12 bases between. The CDR3 covers 14 residues. CDR3 residues: CASSQQGSNQPQHF. CDR3 bases: TGTGCCAGCAGCCAACAGGGCTCCAATCAGCCCCAGCATTTT.

The chain uses TRBV29-1 and TRBJ2-1, with TRBD2 matching over 8 bases. Germline assignment: CDR1 SQVTM and CDR2 ANQGSEA. With V trimmed by 0 bases and J by 10 bases, 20 bases remained unmatched. This CDR3 is 18 amino acids long. In DNA form, the CDR3 reads TGCAGCGTTGAAGATAGGAGCGGACTAGCCCTGGCTTCAGGGGAGCAGTTCTTC. Translated: CSVEDRSGLALASGEQFF.

This clone was counted a few times. The same CDR3 can be traced to other DNA sequences in this sample. The V call is TRBV3-1 (or the pseudogene TRBV3-2), the J call TRBJ1-1; TRBD1 aligns across 8 bases. This CDR3 spans 13 amino acids. The V gene end was trimmed by 4 bases and the J gene end by 3 bases; junction bases not matched to a gene: 1. Germline V lookup: CDR1 LGHDT, CDR2 YNNKEL (reference sequence). As DNA, the CDR3 is TGTGCCAGCAGCCGGACAGGGTACACTGAAGCTTTCTTT. This codes for CASSRTGYTEAFF.

The chain combines TRBV19 with TRBJ2-7; 9 nucleotides match TRBD2. This CDR3 is built from 15 residues. CDR1 is LNHDA, CDR2 SQIVND, per germline (reference sequence). J was trimmed by 6 bases and V by 3 bases; bases with no gene match: 9. CDR3 nucleotides: TGTGCCAGTAGTATCCCAGGTAGCGGGAGAGGCGAGCAGTACTTC. Its translation is CASSIPGSGRGEQYF.

The CDR3 sequence: CASSDVLGGGYTF. The CDR3 coding sequence is TGTGCCAGTAGTGACGTTTTGGGGGGTGGCTACACCTTC. This chain joins TRBV19 and TRBJ1-2; D might be TRBD1 (5 bases). CDR3 length equals 13 residues. Trimming took off 5 bases at V and 7 bases at J, with 14 bases between the two ends. Germline V gene lookup returns CDR1 LNHDA and CDR2 SQIVND (reference sequence).

The rearrangement joins TRBV3-1 (or the pseudogene TRBV3-2) to TRBJ2-2, with a tentative D call TRBD2 (6 bases). Germline V lookup: CDR1 LGHDT, CDR2 YNNKEL (reference sequence). CDR3 size: 15 residues. V was shortened by 4 bases and J by 5 bases, with 14 bases between the two germline ends. This chain's CDR3 is CASSRDGRVTGELFF. The CDR3 region has the DNA TGTGCCAGCAGCCGCGACGGGAGAGTGACCGGGGAGCTGTTTTTT.

V gene TRBV10-3 combines with J gene TRBJ2-7; D is possibly TRBD1 (7 bases). Germline V CDR1 and CDR2: ENHRY, SYGVKD. The CDR3 contains 12 residues. Trimming took off 6 bases at V and 2 bases at J, with 8 bases between the two ends. This CDR3 is CAISRGAYEQYF. In DNA form, the CDR3 reads TGTGCCATCAGCAGGGGGGCCTACGAGCAGTACTTC.

This chain uses TRBV4-2 with TRBJ2-2, with D tentatively TRBD1 (5 bases). The length of the CDR3 is 13 residues. V gave up 5 bases and J gave up 7 bases, with 11 bases separating them. In germline, CDR1 is LGHNA, CDR2 YNFKEQ. The CDR3 sequence is CASSVRESGELFF. As DNA, the CDR3 is TGTGCCAGCAGCGTCAGGGAAAGCGGGGAGCTGTTTTTT.

This clone occurred many times. The rearrangement joins TRBV29-1 to TRBJ2-5; TRBD2 is a possible D gene (5 bases). The CDR3 length is 11 residues. With 5 bases removed from V and 4 bases from J, the gap between germline ends came to 8 bases. In germline, CDR1 is SQVTM, CDR2 ANQGSEA. The CDR3 DNA reads TGCAGCGTTACGGCGGGAGAGACCCAGTACTTC. Its protein is CSVTAGETQYF. The full variable domain, rest sourced from reference TRBV29-1 and TRBJ2-5, is SAVISQKPSRDICQRGTSLTIQCQVDSQVTMMFWYRQQPGQSLTLIATANQGSEATYESGFVIDKFPISRPNLTFSTLTVSNMSPEDSSIYLCSVTAGETQYFGPGTRLLVL.

This clone was seen just once. The V call is TRBV18, the J call TRBJ2-7; D possibly corresponds to TRBD2 (5 bases). The length of the CDR3 is 13 residues. From germline, CDR1 is KGHSH and CDR2 LQKENI. Trimming shortened V by 6 bases and J by 3 bases, and 12 bases separated the two germline ends. The CDR3 here is CASSLEDSYEQYF. CDR3 bases: TGTGCCAGCTCGCTGGAGGATAGCTACGAGCAGTACTTC.